This TCR beta chain was sequenced for a study of T cell clones after liver transplantation. Study-wide context: Three of eight recipients were HCV-positive; others had non-autoimmune, non-viral indications.

Clones were sequenced by immunoSEQ multiplex PCR, and TCRdb holds only the in-frame ones, with some missing. The table lists roughly 67,000 clones, about 92% of them singletons. Germline assignment: CDR1 SGHNT and CDR2 YYREEE (reference sequence). The CDR3 spans 16 residues. V dropped 4 bases and J dropped 6; count of bases not matched to a gene: 13. The rearrangement uses TRBV5-4 and TRBJ1-1, with 9 bases that match TRBD1. Specimen: CD4+ T cells from blood, collected around 27 months after liver transplant. The receptor was isolated from a human patient who received a liver transplant. Some T cells may trace back to the graft donor. In DNA, the CDR3 is TGTGCCAGCAGCCCGGGGGGAGGACAGGGGATCGCTGAAGCTTTCTTT. Translating gives CASSPGGGQGIAEAFF.